The present TCR beta chain was sequenced within a study of control samples from healthy donors and cancer patients. Produced via immunoSEQ multiplex PCR; TCRdb's table is partial and in-frame only. This sample carries around 68,000 clones, approximately 86% of them seen once, and the ten largest clones take around a sixth. Germline V CDR1 and CDR2: SGHTS, YDEGEE. J lost 7 bases, V lost 4 bases, and 10 bases had no gene match. The CDR3 is 15 amino acids. The sample taken for sequencing was blood. This rearrangement joins TRBV5-8 to TRBJ2-1; 8 bases are a match to TRBD1. This TCR derives from a man in his sixties in good health. CDR3 protein: CASSTGQGQGNEQFF. CDR3 bases: TGTGCCAGCAGCACCGGACAGGGACAAGGGAATGAGCAGTTCTTC.